This entry concerns a single TCR beta chain. The length of the CDR3 is 12 residues. Per germline, CDR1 LNHDA and CDR2 SQIVND (reference sequence). The V and J ends lost 5 bases and 5 bases respectively, with 7 bases between them. The data belong to a study of blood T cell repertoires in COVID-19. As for the study in general: Whether acute or convalescent, the COVID-19 samples came from the United States, Italy and Spain. T cells, B-cell-depleted T cells, or PBMCs supplied cDNA or gDNA.

In the study's own analysis: Amplification of reference gene primers provided the estimated nucleated cell counts. The data were produced by immunoSEQ multiplex PCR, yet TCRdb's version contains in-frame clones alone and is incomplete. The V and J calls and clone size come from that table; D and trimming were worked out from the DNA. The sample holds around 250,000 clones; approximately 82% are singletons and the top ten take approximately 6%. This sequence was found in a man older than 75 with acute or convalescent COVID-19. The chain links TRBV19 to TRBJ1-5, with D perhaps matching TRBD1 (5 bases). Sequencing was carried out using peripheral blood. For the CDR3, the DNA is TGTGCCAGTAGTCCACAGGATCAGCCCCAGCATTTT. This gives the protein CASSPQDQPQHF.